Listed here are 27 T cell receptor beta chains from one sample, sequenced in a study of shared clonotypes between healthy human individuals. Produced via immunoSEQ multiplex PCR; TCRdb's table is partial and in-frame only. The sample yields 90,000 to 120,000 clones, around 64% seen once. Sequenced: memory CD8+ T cells sorted from blood. This sample's subset: CD45RO+ cells pooled with CCR7-negative TemRA cells. These receptors all stem from a woman aged 25-40 years in good health.

This clone has more than one count but fewer than ten. This chain connects TRBV28 to TRBJ1-1; 9 bases are shared with TRBD1. Germline V gene lookup returns CDR1 MDHEN and CDR2 SYDVKM. The ends lost 5 bases at V and 9 bases at J; junction bases unmatched: 4. The CDR3 is 12 residues long. The CDR3 bases are TGTGCCAGCAGTACAGGACAGGGGAAAGCTTTCTTT. This gives the protein CASSTGQGKAFF.

The rearrangement joins TRBV4-1 to TRBJ1-2; D possibly corresponds to TRBD1 (6 bases). V was trimmed by 3 bases and J by 7 bases, leaving 24 bases between them. Germline CDR1 MGHRA, CDR2 YSYEKL. This CDR3 has 17 amino acids. The CDR3 spells CASSHGNYRVLMRGYTF. The CDR3 coding sequence is TGCGCCAGCAGCCATGGAAACTACAGGGTTTTAATGCGTGGCTACACCTTC.

This clone is a singleton in its sample. The V gene is TRBV7-8, the J gene TRBJ1-3; 8 nucleotides line up with TRBD1. The germline CDR1 and CDR2 sequences are SGHVS and FQNEAQ. The CDR3 is 16 amino acids. The V segment lost 2 bases and the J segment 3 bases; nucleotides outside the gene matches: 6. DNA of the CDR3: TGTGCCAGCAGCTTATCGGGCAGGGGGCTTGGAAACACCATATATTTT. It specifies CASSLSGRGLGNTIYF.

This clone has ten or more counts. The V and J genes are TRBV14 and TRBJ1-1; D is unresolved. The germline V gene has CDR1 SGHDN and CDR2 FVKESK. The CDR3 is 13 amino acids. Trimming took off 3 bases at V and 6 bases at J, with 11 bases between the two ends. The CDR3 bases are TGTGCCAGCAGCCACTCCTCCGGCCCTGAAGCTTTCTTT. Translated, it gives CASSHSSGPEAFF.

This sequence joins TRBV5-6 and TRBJ2-7; tentative D call: TRBD2 (6 bases). The CDR3 extends over 13 amino acids. The V end lost 0 bases, the J end lost 6 bases, and 10 bases lay between the germline ends. Germline V CDR1 and CDR2: SGHDT, YYEEEE. The DNA for the CDR3 is TGTGCCAGCAGCTTGGTCGGGGGAGGCGAGCAGTACTTC. This translates into CASSLVGGGEQYF.

The J gene is TRBJ1-5, the V gene TRBV9; the match to TRBD1 covers 7 bases. The CDR3 covers 12 residues. Germline trimming cut 3 bases from V and 10 bases from J; bases unmatched to any gene: 4. Germline V gene sequence: CDR1 SGDLS, CDR2 YYNGEE. The CDR3 nucleotides read TGTGCCAGCAGCGATAACAGGGGACCCCAGCATTTT. Translation: CASSDNRGPQHF.

The chain employs TRBV11-2 and TRBJ2-2; the D gene is possibly TRBD2 (7 bases). CDR3 length: 17 residues. The V end lost 5 bases, the J end lost 6 bases, and 22 bases lay between the germline ends. Germline loops: CDR1 SGHAT, CDR2 FQNNGV. The CDR3, as DNA: TGTGCCAGCAGCCCAGCCGGGGGGCTGGTTGGATCCGGGGAGCTGTTTTTT. Translating it yields CASSPAGGLVGSGELFF.

The gene calls are TRBV6-6 and TRBJ1-2, with 10 bases aligning to TRBD1. Germline CDR1 reads MNHNY; CDR2 reads SVGAGI (reference sequence). CDR3 length: 14 amino acids. The V segment lost 6 bases and the J segment 8 bases; nucleotides outside the gene matches: 9. CDR3 amino acids: CASRRLTGGGGYTF. DNA for the CDR3: TGTGCCAGCAGACGACTGACAGGGGGCGGCGGCTACACCTTC.

With respect to this clone: A much larger clone is a single base away; this may be a read error. Other DNA sequences from this sample encode an identical CDR3 as well. For the CDR3, the DNA is TGTGCCAGCAGCCCCCGGGGCGGGAGTGCCTACAATGAGCAGTTCTTC. Amino acid sequence: CASSPRGGSAYNEQFF. The V gene is TRBV7-9, the J gene TRBJ2-1; 7 nucleotides line up with TRBD2. Germline CDR1 SEHNR, CDR2 FQNEAQ (reference sequence). With V trimmed by 5 bases and J by 2 bases, 9 bases remained unmatched. The CDR3 runs 16 residues.

This clone was recorded only once. The V call is TRBV28, the J call TRBJ1-3; D may be TRBD1 (5 bases). The CDR3 is made up of 13 amino acids. Germline V gene data show CDR1 as MDHEN and CDR2 as SYDVKM. Deletions cut 5 bases from V and 0 bases from J, with 5 bases between. CDR3 in DNA: TGTGCCAGCAGTGGACACTCTGGAAACACCATATATTTT. Amino acids: CASSGHSGNTIYF.

This chain's CDR3 is CASSAWESYEQYF. The DNA for the CDR3 is TGTGCCAGCAGCGCCTGGGAGTCCTACGAGCAGTACTTC. The chain is built from TRBV5-6 and TRBJ2-7; TRBD2 might be the D (5 bases). The germline V and J ends were trimmed by 4 bases and 1 base, with 9 bases remaining between them. The CDR3 runs 13 residues. CDR1 SGHDT and CDR2 YYEEEE come from the germline V gene.

This rearrangement joins TRBV6-1 to TRBJ2-7; tentatively, D is TRBD1 or TRBD2 (5 bases each). CDR3 length: 14 residues. V gave up 0 bases and J gave up 6 bases, with 12 bases separating them. Germline V gene lookup returns CDR1 MNHNS and CDR2 SASEGT. The chain's CDR3 is CASSEAGTPLEQYF. CDR3 nucleotide sequence: TGTGCCAGCAGTGAAGCTGGGACCCCCCTCGAGCAGTACTTC.

This chain links TRBV4-1 with TRBJ1-5; no reliable D call. Per the germline V gene, CDR1 is MGHRA and CDR2 is YSYEKL. This CDR3 region has 14 residues. V was pared by 0 bases and J by 9 bases, with 12 bases between. The CDR3 region is CASSQEGRIGPQHF. CDR3 DNA: TGCGCCAGCAGCCAAGAGGGCCGAATTGGGCCCCAGCATTTT.

Turning to this clone: One end of the junction is discordant with germline, which a read error may explain. For the CDR3, the DNA is TGTACCAGCAGTGAAATTTTAGGGGAAAGGGACGAGCAGTACTTC. Its protein product is CTSSEILGERDEQYF. V usage is TRBV6-1 and J usage is TRBJ2-7; D is perhaps TRBD1 (5 bases). CDR3 length equals 15 residues. CDR1 and CDR2 (germline): MNHNS, SASEGT.

V usage is TRBV5-1 and J usage is TRBJ2-3; 7 nucleotides match TRBD2. The CDR3 runs to 15 residues. V trimming: 1 base; J trimming: 0 bases; junction bases outside the gene matches: 2. From germline, CDR1 is SGHRS and CDR2 YFSETQ. This CDR3 reads CASSLWEGSTDTQYF. The CDR3 DNA sequence: TGCGCCAGCAGCTTGTGGGAGGGTAGCACAGATACGCAGTATTTT. The whole variable domain, filled in from reference TRBV5-1 and TRBJ2-3, reads KAGVTQTPRYLIKTRGQQVTLSCSPISGHRSVSWYQQTPGQGLQFLFEYFSETQRNKGNFPGRFSGRQFSNSRSEMNVSTLELGDSALYLCASSLWEGSTDTQYFGPGTRLTVL.

This chain joins TRBV6-5 and TRBJ2-2; 10 bases fit TRBD1. The CDR3 covers 13 residues. V dropped 8 bases and J dropped 3; count of bases not matched to a gene: 0. Germline V gene data show CDR1 as MNHEY and CDR2 as SVGAGI. The CDR3 loop is CASGTGDTGELFF. In DNA, the CDR3 is TGTGCCAGCGGGACAGGGGACACCGGGGAGCTGTTTTTT.

The chain recombines TRBV9 with TRBJ2-2, with 8 bases matching TRBD2. The CDR3 runs 18 residues. The junction had 10 bases not matched to a gene; V was cut back by 2 bases and J by 1 base. Germline V gives CDR1 SGDLS, CDR2 YYNGEE. The DNA for the CDR3 is TGTGCCAGCAGCGTTAGCGGGGCCCTTAACTTGAACACCGGGGAGCTGTTTTTT. This sequence encodes CASSVSGALNLNTGELFF.

The rearrangement links TRBV19 to TRBJ1-2; D gene ambiguous. The length of the CDR3 is 15 residues. The germline V gene has CDR1 LNHDA and CDR2 SQIVND (reference sequence). V was pared by 7 bases and J by 5 bases, with 20 bases between. For the CDR3, the DNA is TGTGCCAGTACTCCTCCCTCGACGGCCCTTTATGGCTACACCTTC. Protein: CASTPPSTALYGYTF.

J is TRBJ1-5 and V is TRBV28; D might be TRBD1 (5 bases). The CDR3 loop spans 12 amino acids. Germline V gene lookup returns CDR1 MDHEN and CDR2 SYDVKM. Trimming removed 8 bases at V and 4 bases at J, with 9 bases between. In DNA, the CDR3 is TGTGCCAGCGGGGGAGGAAATCAGCCCCAGCATTTT. This codes for CASGGGNQPQHF.

In its sample, this clone was seen once. The chain has TRBV10-2 and TRBJ2-3, with TRBD2 identical over 10 bases. The germline V gene encodes CDR1 WSHSY and CDR2 SAAADI. V was pared by 3 bases and J by 5 bases, with 17 bases of the junction left unmatched. The CDR3 is 19 amino acids. In DNA, the CDR3 is TGCGCCAGCAGTGAAGGGGGCCGAGGGCTAGCGGGAGTAGGAGATACGCAGTATTTT. Residues: CASSEGGRGLAGVGDTQYF.

This chain links TRBV19 with TRBJ1-4; D uncertain. The length of the CDR3 is 13 residues. V shed 5 bases and J shed 8 bases, with 12 bases lying between them. Per the germline V gene, CDR1 is LNHDA and CDR2 is SQIVND (reference sequence). CDR3 sequence reads: CASSVRSSEKLFF. CDR3 nucleotide sequence: TGTGCCAGTAGTGTCCGAAGCAGCGAAAAACTGTTTTTT.

This clone was seen a single time. This chain links TRBV7-9 with TRBJ2-1, with D unresolved. This CDR3 contains 12 residues. The germline gives CDR1 SEHNR, CDR2 FQNEAQ (reference sequence). The V and J ends lost 5 bases and 4 bases respectively, with 6 bases between them. CDR3 sequence: CASSHLYNEQFF. The CDR3 DNA sequence: TGTGCCAGCAGCCACCTTTACAATGAGCAGTTCTTC.

The gene calls are TRBV2 and TRBJ2-7; D is possibly TRBD2 (5 bases). Germline-derived CDR1 and CDR2 are SNHLY and FYNNEI. Trimming shortened V by 3 bases and J by 5 bases, and 17 bases separated the two germline ends. The length of the CDR3 is 15 residues. This chain's CDR3 is CASSDVVRERHEQYF. The CDR3 DNA reads TGTGCCAGCAGTGACGTCGTAAGGGAGCGCCACGAGCAGTACTTC.

The chain links TRBV13 to TRBJ1-3, with D unresolved. Germline lookup yields CDR1 PRHDT and CDR2 FYEKMQ (reference sequence). The V and J ends lost 0 bases and 2 bases respectively, with 5 bases between them. This CDR3 has 14 residues. CDR3 residues: CASSLGGTGNTIYF. CDR3 DNA sequence: TGTGCCAGCAGCTTAGGTGGGACTGGAAACACCATATATTTT.

Comment on this clone: It is likely a read error: a sequence one base away is far more abundant. This specimen includes other DNA sequences encoding the same CDR3. DNA of the CDR3: TGTGCCAGCAGCCCGCGGGCCATCTCCTACGAGCAGTATTTC. Its protein is CASSPRAISYEQYF. The genes are TRBV9 and TRBJ2-7; D possibly corresponds to TRBD2 (5 bases). Germline assignment: CDR1 SGDLS and CDR2 YYNGEE. CDR3 length: 14 amino acids.

The chain uses TRBV19 and TRBJ1-5, with 7 bases fitting TRBD1. The CDR3 consists of 15 residues. Losses at the gene ends were 7 bases for V and 4 bases for J; bases not matched to a gene: 10. Germline V gene lookup returns CDR1 LNHDA and CDR2 SQIVND (reference sequence). The CDR3 region has the DNA TGTGCCAGTACGAAACCGGGACAGCATAATCAGCCCCAGCATTTT. Residues: CASTKPGQHNQPQHF.

The table lists this clone with many counts. The V call is TRBV11-2, the J call TRBJ2-7, with D perhaps TRBD1 or TRBD2 (5 bases each). Trimming removed 6 bases from V and 2 bases from J, with 11 bases in between. CDR3 length: 13 residues. Germline V gene data show CDR1 as SGHAT and CDR2 as FQNNGV. This chain's CDR3 is CASSYQGPYEQYF. For the CDR3, the DNA is TGTGCCAGCAGTTACCAGGGACCCTACGAGCAGTACTTC.